This T cell receptor (beta chain) was sequenced in a study of graft-versus-host responses after intestinal transplantation. Study as a whole: All recipients got anti-thymocyte globulin induction, then tacrolimus and steroids for about 3 years.

Libraries were prepared by immunoSEQ multiplex PCR; TCRdb keeps only in-frame clonotypes and omits some of them. The sample lists under 140,000 clones, 93% seen once, with 0.5% to 0.6% in the top ten. V was cut by 8 bases and J by 0 bases, with 11 bases left in between. Germline lookup yields CDR1 MNHEY and CDR2 SVGAGI. The CDR3 totals 14 residues. To note about this clone: Its specificity is not known.

The J gene is TRBJ2-1, the V gene TRBV6-5; D is unresolved. The sequenced sample was unstimulated CD8+ T cells sorted from spleen or lymph node cells, obtained before intestinal transplant. The sequence was collected from a human donor who received an intestinal transplant. The CDR3 spells CASSFFSSYNEQFF. The DNA for the CDR3 is TGTGCCAGCTCATTCTTTAGCTCCTACAATGAGCAGTTCTTC.